This paragraph covers one TCR beta chain sequence. Which antigen it targets is not known. No base qualities exist here, and no much larger clone lies one base off it. This sample stems from a study of regulatory T cells in long-lasting Graves disease (dated by TCRdb to the early 2020s). Looking at the study overall: To count as having persistent Graves' disease, a patient had to have received antithyroid drug treatment for over 5 years with TSH receptor autoantibodies remaining persistently positive. The study took place in China and was registered as a clinical trial. In the clinical cohort, patients with persistent Graves' disease had used antithyroid drugs for an average of about 10.3 years. A total of approximately 35 samples underwent TCR sequencing: about 13 from persistent and roughly 20 from newly diagnosed Graves' disease patients. Patients with persistent Graves' disease were compared with patients with newly diagnosed Graves' disease using TCR sequencing and RNA sequencing of peripheral blood.

Taken with the paper, the label for time point translates to: persistent/refractory GD, antithyroid drugs over 5 years with positive TRAb. For both TCR sequencing and RNA sequencing, RNA was extracted from PBMCs using TRIzol. The diagnosis of Graves' disease followed American Thyroid Association guidelines. Recruitment of patients was carried out at an endocrinology department in Xi'an, China. Each patient gave around 9.2 milliliters of peripheral blood, collected in an EDTA anticoagulant tube. Ficoll Paque Plus density gradient separation was used to isolate PBMCs, and no further T cell sorting was done. RNA quality was checked with an Agilent 2100 Bioanalyzer and agarose gel, and concentration with a NanoDrop 2000. Libraries were constructed by multiplex PCR. TCRdb lists the instrument as Illumina HiSeq 4000. TCR beta libraries were built with iRepertoire HTBI primers and Arm-PCR amplification of CDR3 regions. Gel purification was performed on PCR products prior to sequencing. As for how the authors treated the data: Across samples, some 62 TRBV and 13 to 15 TRBJ segments were identified and used for gene usage analysis of CDR3 amino acid clonotypes. Filtered high-quality paired reads were merged into contigs using COPE and FqMerger. BLAST was used to align contigs to IMGT TRBV, TRBD and TRBJ reference genes, with CDR3 defined following IMGT. Any clonotype with a frequency above 0.1% was counted as a highly expanded clone. Shannon entropy served as the measure of repertoire diversity, while the Gini coefficient captured V-J evenness. Public clonotypes were defined as clonotypes shared by more than one individual. TCRdb ran its own pipeline on the public reads, namely fastp trimming at Q25 and MiXCR clone calling, and kept in-frame beta chains. Every CDR3 protein is listed once, alongside the most common genes and DNA of its rows. The V and J calls and clone size are TCRdb's, not the authors'. The sample profile shows about 660,000 distinct CDR3 sequences; about 32% of them were found once. Roughly 46% of the sample is held by the ten biggest clonotypes.

The paper's findings and limits, for the study overall: The authors noted that the small sample size was a limitation that may lower accuracy. Because the primary lesion, thyroid tissue, could not be accessed, the study looked at peripheral blood alone. Persistent patients shared more public clonotypes among themselves (fewer than 3,000) than newly diagnosed patients did (about 970). Lower TCR Shannon entropy and fewer highly expanded clones were observed in persistent Graves' disease patients than in newly diagnosed patients, which suggested clonal expansion. Sequencing and analysis were limited to the TCR beta chain. Preferential use of TRBV28, TRBJ1-2 and TRBJ2-5 was observed in persistent disease, whereas TRBV20-1 and TRBJ2-1 were favored in newly diagnosed disease.

Its CDR3 holds 15 amino acids, cysteine through phenylalanine. This entry keeps only the CDR3 DNA: 45 bases, framed from base 1. At the junction V is shortened by 1 base and J by 1 base; bases outside the gene matches: 4. As encoded in the germline V gene, CDR1 is SGHAT while CDR2 is FQNNGV. The chain uses TRBV11-2 and TRBJ2-7; 7 central nucleotides agree with TRBD1. The receptor was isolated from a female donor with Graves disease. The sample was peripheral blood mononuclear cells (PBMCs), taken when the disease was refractory, from a patient treated with antithyroid drugs. The CDR3: CASSLGQGKSYEQYF. The DNA sequence is TGTGCCAGCAGCTTAGGACAGGGCAAATCCTACGAGCAGTACTTC.